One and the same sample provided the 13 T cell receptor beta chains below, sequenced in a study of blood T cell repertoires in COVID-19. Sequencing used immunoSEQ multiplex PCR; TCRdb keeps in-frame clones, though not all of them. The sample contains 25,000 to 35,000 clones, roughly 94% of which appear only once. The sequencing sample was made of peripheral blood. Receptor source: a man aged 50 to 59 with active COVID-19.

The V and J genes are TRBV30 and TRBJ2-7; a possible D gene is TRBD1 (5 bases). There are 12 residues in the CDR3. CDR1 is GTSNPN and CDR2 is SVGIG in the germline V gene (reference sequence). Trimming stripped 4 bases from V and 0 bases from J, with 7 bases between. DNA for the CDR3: TGTGCCTGGATGGACAACTCCTACGAGCAGTACTTC. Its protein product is CAWMDNSYEQYF.

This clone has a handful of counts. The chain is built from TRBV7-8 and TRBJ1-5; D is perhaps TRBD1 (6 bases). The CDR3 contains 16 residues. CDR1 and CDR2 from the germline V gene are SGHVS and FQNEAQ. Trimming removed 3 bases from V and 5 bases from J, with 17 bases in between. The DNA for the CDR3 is TGTGCCAGCAGCTTCCTCCTGGGGGCCGTGGATCAGCCCCAGCATTTT. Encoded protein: CASSFLLGAVDQPQHF. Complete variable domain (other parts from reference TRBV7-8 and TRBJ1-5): GAGVSQSPRYKVAKRGQDVALRCDPISGHVSLFWYQQALGQGPEFLTYFQNEAQLDKSGLPSDRFFAERPEGSVSTLKIQRTQQEDSAVYLCASSFLLGAVDQPQHFGDGTRLSIL.

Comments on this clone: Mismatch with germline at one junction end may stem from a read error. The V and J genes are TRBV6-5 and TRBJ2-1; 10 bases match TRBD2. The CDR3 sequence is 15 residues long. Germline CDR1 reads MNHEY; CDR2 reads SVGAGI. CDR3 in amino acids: CASRYSGLAYNEQFF. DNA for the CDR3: TGTGCCAGCAGATACTCGGGACTAGCGTACAATGAGCAGTTCTTC.

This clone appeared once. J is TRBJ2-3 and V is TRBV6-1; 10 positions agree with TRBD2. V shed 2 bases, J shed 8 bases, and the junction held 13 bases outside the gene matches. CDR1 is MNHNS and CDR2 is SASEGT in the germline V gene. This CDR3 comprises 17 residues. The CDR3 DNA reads TGTGCCAGCAGTGAACGTTCCCTAGCGGGGGCCCAGCGTACGCAGTATTTT. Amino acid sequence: CASSERSLAGAQRTQYF.

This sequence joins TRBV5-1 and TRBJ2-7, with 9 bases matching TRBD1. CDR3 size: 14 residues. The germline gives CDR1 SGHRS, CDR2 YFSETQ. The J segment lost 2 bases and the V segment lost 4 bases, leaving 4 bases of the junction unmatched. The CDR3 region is CASSRGQGAYEQYF. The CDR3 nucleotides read TGCGCCAGCAGCAGGGGACAGGGAGCCTACGAGCAGTACTTC.

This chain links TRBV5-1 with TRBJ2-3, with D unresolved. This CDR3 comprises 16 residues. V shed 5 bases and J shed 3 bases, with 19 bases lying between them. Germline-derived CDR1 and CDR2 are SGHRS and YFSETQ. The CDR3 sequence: CASRDQWAGGTDTQYF. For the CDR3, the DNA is TGCGCCAGCAGAGATCAGTGGGCCGGTGGGACAGATACGCAGTATTTT.

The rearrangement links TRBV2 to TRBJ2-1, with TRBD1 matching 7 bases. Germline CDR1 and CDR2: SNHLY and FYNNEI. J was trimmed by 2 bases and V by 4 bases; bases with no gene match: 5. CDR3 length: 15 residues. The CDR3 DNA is TGTGCCAGCAGTGCCGGGACAGCTACCTACAATGAGCAGTTCTTC. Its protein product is CASSAGTATYNEQFF.

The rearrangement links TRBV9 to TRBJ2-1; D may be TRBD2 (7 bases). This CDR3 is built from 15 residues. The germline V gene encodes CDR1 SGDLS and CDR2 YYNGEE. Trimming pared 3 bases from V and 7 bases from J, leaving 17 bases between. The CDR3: CASSAYGGPGNEQFF. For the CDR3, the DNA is TGTGCCAGCAGCGCCTACGGGGGGCCGGGAAATGAGCAGTTCTTC.

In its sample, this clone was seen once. The CDR3 is CASSFGAGGSYEQYF. In DNA, the CDR3 is TGTGCCAGCAGCTTCGGAGCAGGGGGCTCCTACGAGCAGTACTTC. The chain employs TRBV5-8 and TRBJ2-7; 7 bases align to TRBD1. Germline-derived CDR1 and CDR2 are SGHTS and YDEGEE. CDR3 size: 15 residues. V dropped 2 bases and J dropped 0; count of bases not matched to a gene: 5.

In nucleotides, the CDR3 is TGTGCCAGCTCACGAGATGAAAAACTGTTTTTT. Protein sequence: CASSRDEKLFF. V and J are TRBV18 and TRBJ1-4; D gene ambiguous. V was pared by 4 bases and J by 6 bases, with 3 bases between. Germline CDR1 KGHSH, CDR2 LQKENI. The CDR3 loop spans 11 amino acids.

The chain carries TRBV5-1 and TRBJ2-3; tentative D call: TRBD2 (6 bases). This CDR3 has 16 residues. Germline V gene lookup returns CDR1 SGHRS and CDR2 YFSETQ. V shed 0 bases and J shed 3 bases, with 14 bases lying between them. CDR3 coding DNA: TGCGCCAGCAGCTTGGGGGCCGGGACTCTAACAGATACGCAGTATTTT. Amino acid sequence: CASSLGAGTLTDTQYF.

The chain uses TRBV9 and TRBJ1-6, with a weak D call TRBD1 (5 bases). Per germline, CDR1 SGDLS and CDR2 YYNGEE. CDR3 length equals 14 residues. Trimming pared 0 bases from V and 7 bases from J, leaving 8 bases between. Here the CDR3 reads CASSVAQDNSPLHF. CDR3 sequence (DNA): TGTGCCAGCAGCGTAGCACAGGACAATTCACCCCTCCACTTT.

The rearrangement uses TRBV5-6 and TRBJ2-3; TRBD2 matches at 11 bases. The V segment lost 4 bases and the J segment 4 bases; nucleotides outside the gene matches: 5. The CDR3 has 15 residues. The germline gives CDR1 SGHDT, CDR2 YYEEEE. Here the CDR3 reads CASSGPGLAADTQYF. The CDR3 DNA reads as TGTGCCAGCAGCGGTCCGGGACTAGCGGCAGATACGCAGTATTTT.